Presented here are 31 T cell receptor beta chains from one specimen sequenced in a study of blood T cell repertoires in COVID-19. TCRdb's copy holds only in-frame clones and misses some; the assay was immunoSEQ multiplex PCR. The sample consists of about 670,000 clones, just under 90% of them appearing once. The sequenced sample was peripheral blood. The receptors derive from a woman between 18 and 29 years old with acute or convalescent COVID-19.

V is TRBV7-9 and J is TRBJ2-4; perhaps TRBD2 as D (7 bases). Trimming shortened V by 5 bases and J by 0 bases, and 20 bases separated the two germline ends. The germline gives CDR1 SEHNR, CDR2 FQNEAQ (reference sequence). The CDR3 has 18 residues. The chain's CDR3 is CASSPRGGPGLAKNIQYF. CDR3 coding DNA: TGTGCCAGCAGCCCGAGGGGGGGCCCCGGGTTAGCCAAAAACATTCAGTACTTC.

This rearrangement joins TRBV5-1 to TRBJ1-4, with D perhaps TRBD1 (5 bases). Germline loops: CDR1 SGHRS, CDR2 YFSETQ. The germline V and J ends were trimmed by 4 bases and 4 bases, with 11 bases remaining between them. The CDR3 length is 14 residues. CDR3: CASSAAGDNEKLFF. The DNA for the CDR3 is TGCGCCAGCAGCGCGGCGGGGGATAATGAAAAACTGTTTTTT. Variable domain in full (rest from reference TRBV5-1 and TRBJ1-4): KAGVTQTPRYLIKTRGQQVTLSCSPISGHRSVSWYQQTPGQGLQFLFEYFSETQRNKGNFPGRFSGRQFSNSRSEMNVSTLELGDSALYLCASSAAGDNEKLFFGSGTQLSVL.

The chain uses TRBV19 and TRBJ2-6, with 7 bases identical to TRBD1. Germline V gene data show CDR1 as LNHDA and CDR2 as SQIVND (reference sequence). The CDR3 covers 16 residues. Germline trimming cut 3 bases from V and 0 bases from J; bases unmatched to any gene: 2. The CDR3 DNA follows: TGTGCCAGTAGTATGGGACAGAGCTCTGGGGCCAACGTCCTGACTTTC. Translation: CASSMGQSSGANVLTF.

The chain joins TRBV5-4 to TRBJ1-2, with D unresolved. V was pared by 0 bases and J by 2 bases, with 8 bases between. The CDR3 consists of 14 residues. CDR1 is SGHNT, CDR2 YYREEE, per germline (reference sequence). CDR3 sequence reads: CASSLDAANYGYTF. The CDR3 region has the DNA TGTGCCAGCAGCTTGGACGCGGCCAACTATGGCTACACCTTC.

The CDR3 reads CSVDLGLGDTYEQYF. CDR3 coding DNA: TGCAGCGTTGATTTAGGACTGGGCGACACCTACGAGCAGTACTTC. The rearrangement uses TRBV29-1 and TRBJ2-7; D perhaps matches TRBD2 (5 bases). The V and J ends lost 3 bases and 2 bases respectively, with 17 bases between them. Germline CDR1 SQVTM, CDR2 ANQGSEA. CDR3 length: 15 amino acids.

The gene calls are TRBV7-2 and TRBJ1-2; 7 bases fit TRBD1. Trimming took 5 bases from V and 3 from J; bases not matched to a gene: 9. The CDR3 consists of 15 residues. Germline CDR1 reads SGHTA; CDR2 reads FQGNSA. The CDR3 sequence is CASSPIQGDHYGYTF. The CDR3 coding sequence is TGTGCCAGCAGCCCTATCCAGGGGGACCACTATGGCTACACCTTC.

The V call is TRBV3-1 (or the pseudogene TRBV3-2), the J call TRBJ2-7; D is possibly TRBD2 (5 bases). V lost 1 base to trimming and J lost 5 bases, with 18 bases between them. From germline, CDR1 is LGHDT and CDR2 YNNKEL (reference sequence). CDR3 length equals 16 residues. CDR3 sequence: CASSQGLLAISHEQYF. The CDR3 region has the DNA TGTGCCAGCAGCCAAGGGCTCCTAGCAATTTCTCACGAGCAGTACTTC.

The chain combines TRBV28 with TRBJ2-7; D possibly corresponds to TRBD2 (7 bases). CDR3 size: 13 residues. Per germline, CDR1 MDHEN and CDR2 SYDVKM. Trimming left V 7 bases short and J 4 bases short, with 14 bases between. The CDR3 bases are TGTGCCAGCACTAGGGGGGGCCTTTACGAGCAGTACTTC. Amino acid sequence: CASTRGGLYEQYF.

The rearrangement uses TRBV27 and TRBJ2-3; 9 bases agree with TRBD2. The CDR3 contains 16 residues. Germline-derived CDR1 and CDR2 are MNHEY and SMNVEV (reference sequence). The trim removed 2 bases at V and 1 base at J, leaving 4 bases unmatched. CDR3 sequence reads: CASSLGAGGRTDTQYF. In DNA form, the CDR3 reads TGTGCCAGCAGTTTAGGAGCGGGGGGTCGCACAGATACGCAGTATTTT.

The V and J genes are TRBV29-1 and TRBJ1-1, with D unresolved. V was shortened by 5 bases and J by 3 bases, with 19 bases between the two germline ends. Germline lookup yields CDR1 SQVTM and CDR2 ANQGSEA. The CDR3 extends over 15 amino acids. The CDR3: CSVSPSGGFHTEAFF. In DNA, the CDR3 is TGCAGCGTTTCCCCTAGTGGAGGATTTCACACTGAAGCTTTCTTT.

This sequence joins TRBV19 and TRBJ1-6; perhaps TRBD1 as D (6 bases). Trimming removed 5 bases from V and 7 bases from J, with 15 bases in between. CDR3 size: 15 residues. The germline CDR1 and CDR2 sequences are LNHDA and SQIVND (reference sequence). CDR3 protein: CASSSSDSANSPLHF. The CDR3 region has the DNA TGTGCCAGTAGTTCTTCGGACAGCGCAAATTCACCCCTCCACTTT. Combining the CDR3 with reference TRBV19 and TRBJ1-6 gives the whole variable domain DGGITQSPKYLFRKEGQNVTLSCEQNLNHDAMYWYRQDPGQGLRLIYYSQIVNDFQKGDIAEGYSVSREKKESFPLTVTSAQKNPTAFYLCASSSSDSANSPLHFGNGTRLTVT.

This chain joins TRBV18 and TRBJ1-1; D possibly corresponds to TRBD1 (6 bases). V lost 4 bases to trimming and J lost 1 base, with 13 bases between them. The germline V gene has CDR1 KGHSH and CDR2 LQKENI. The length of the CDR3 is 15 residues. The chain's CDR3 is CASSRGQSPNTEAFF. The CDR3 DNA sequence: TGTGCCAGCTCACGAGGACAGTCCCCGAACACTGAAGCTTTCTTT.

The gene calls are TRBV9 and TRBJ1-1; 9 nucleotides match TRBD1. V dropped 0 bases and J dropped 0; count of bases not matched to a gene: 6. Germline V gene sequence: CDR1 SGDLS, CDR2 YYNGEE. The CDR3 has 17 amino acids. The CDR3 here is CASSVAQGAGMNTEAFF. The DNA for the CDR3 is TGTGCCAGCAGCGTAGCACAGGGGGCGGGGATGAACACTGAAGCTTTCTTT.

This chain connects TRBV24-1 to TRBJ1-1, with D unresolved. Germline loops: CDR1 KGHDR, CDR2 SFDVKD. The CDR3 runs to 13 residues. Trimming shortened V by 1 base and J by 4 bases, and 6 bases separated the two germline ends. CDR3 in DNA: TGTGCCACCAGTGATTTCCCCTTCACTGAAGCTTTCTTT. Translated, it gives CATSDFPFTEAFF.

This chain's CDR3 is CASSQAVTGDEQYF. DNA for the CDR3: TGTGCCAGCAGCCAAGCTGTGACAGGGGACGAGCAGTACTTC. The chain employs TRBV4-2 and TRBJ2-7; 8 positions match TRBD1. Per germline, CDR1 LGHNA and CDR2 YNFKEQ. CDR3 length: 14 amino acids. Trimming at V came to 1 base and at J to 5 bases, leaving 4 bases not matched to a gene.

The chain employs TRBV25-1 and TRBJ2-2; TRBD2 might be the D (5 bases). This CDR3 has 18 amino acids. CDR1 and CDR2 from the germline V gene are MGHDK and SYGVNS. V shed 5 bases and J shed 4 bases, with 23 bases lying between them. The CDR3 spells CASSPQPRKDAGTGELFF. For the CDR3, the DNA is TGTGCCAGCAGTCCCCAACCCCGGAAGGACGCGGGCACCGGGGAGCTGTTTTTT.

V and J are TRBV19 and TRBJ2-1; maybe TRBD2 (5 bases). Germline values: CDR1 LNHDA, CDR2 SQIVND (reference sequence). With 3 bases removed from V and 2 bases from J, the gap between germline ends came to 11 bases. CDR3 length: 15 residues. CDR3 DNA: TGTGCCAGTAGTATGTGGCGGGCGGCCTACAATGAGCAGTTCTTC. Its protein is CASSMWRAAYNEQFF.

In its sample, this clone was seen once. This chain connects TRBV27 to TRBJ1-6; 9 bases are shared with TRBD1. Trimming at V came to 5 bases and at J to 9 bases, leaving 11 bases not matched to a gene. The CDR3 contains 16 residues. Looked up from germline, CDR1 is MNHEY and CDR2 is SMNVEV (reference sequence). The DNA of the CDR3 is TGTGCCAGCAGTCCAATCTTTACAGGGGGCGGTTCACCCCTCCACTTT. It encodes CASSPIFTGGGSPLHF.

The DNA of the CDR3 is TGTGCCAGCAGGACCCGGGATAGCGGTAACACCGGGGAGCTGTTTTTT. Translated, it gives CASRTRDSGNTGELFF. The V gene is TRBV7-6, the J gene TRBJ2-2, with D possibly matching TRBD2 (6 bases). Germline V gene sequence: CDR1 SGHVS, CDR2 FNYEAQ. CDR3 length equals 16 residues. V gave up 6 bases and J gave up 2 bases, with 16 bases separating them. Full variable domain (missing parts from reference TRBV7-6 and TRBJ2-2): GAGVSQSPRYKVTKRGQDVALRCDPISGHVSLYWYRQALGQGPEFLTYFNYEAQQDKSGLPNDRFSAERPEGSISTLTIQRTEQRDSAMYRCASRTRDSGNTGELFFGEGSRLTVL.

V and J are TRBV13 and TRBJ1-3; D is perhaps TRBD1 (6 bases). This CDR3 comprises 18 residues. Germline loops: CDR1 PRHDT, CDR2 FYEKMQ (reference sequence). V lost 5 bases and J lost 0, with 20 bases in between. CDR3 sequence: CASSLLGGGPVSGNTIYF. CDR3 sequence (DNA): TGTGCCAGCAGCCTATTAGGGGGGGGCCCTGTCTCTGGAAACACCATATATTTT.

This sequence joins TRBV18 and TRBJ2-1; the match to TRBD1 covers 8 bases. J was trimmed by 1 base and V by 2 bases; bases with no gene match: 10. This CDR3 contains 18 residues. The germline gives CDR1 KGHSH, CDR2 LQKENI. CDR3 sequence reads: CASSPRTGSERSYNEQFF. The CDR3 DNA reads as TGTGCCAGCTCACCAAGGACAGGGTCGGAGCGGTCCTACAATGAGCAGTTCTTC.

The J gene is TRBJ1-2, the V gene TRBV4-3; D not resolved. The CDR3 covers 15 residues. Germline V gives CDR1 LGHNA, CDR2 YSLEER. Trimming stripped 0 bases from V and 8 bases from J, with 16 bases between. CDR3 in amino acids: CASSQEGAGLDGYTF. The CDR3 DNA is TGCGCCAGCAGCCAAGAAGGTGCCGGACTGGACGGCTACACCTTC.

A single count supports this clone. V and J are TRBV6-1 and TRBJ1-2; the D is unclear. The CDR3 runs to 16 residues. The germline V gene encodes CDR1 MNHNS and CDR2 SASEGT. V lost 2 bases to trimming and J lost 3 bases, with 16 bases between them. In nucleotides, the CDR3 is TGTGCCAGCAGTGAAACTCTTCCATACTCGGACTATGGCTACACCTTC. It translates to CASSETLPYSDYGYTF.

The V and J genes are TRBV6-2 or TRBV6-3 and TRBJ1-1; 11 bases are shared with TRBD1. Germline V gene data show CDR1 as MNHEY and CDR2 as SVGEGT. Germline trimming cut 3 bases from V and 7 bases from J; bases unmatched to any gene: 7. The CDR3 has 15 amino acids. CDR3 loop: CASSYHGDRGDEAFF. CDR3 DNA: TGTGCCAGCAGTTATCACGGGGACAGGGGGGATGAAGCTTTCTTT.

The rearrangement uses TRBV6-6 and TRBJ1-1, with a weak D call TRBD1 (6 bases). Germline assignment: CDR1 MNHNY and CDR2 SVGAGI (reference sequence). The CDR3 consists of 14 residues. Trimming took 9 bases from V and 2 from J, leaving 16 bases between them. CDR3: CASNYRDINTEAFF. CDR3 DNA: TGTGCCAGTAATTACCGGGACATAAACACTGAAGCTTTCTTT.

About this clone: In the same sample, other DNA sequences code for this CDR3. In nucleotides, the CDR3 is TGTGCCAGCAGTCGGTCCAACACTGAAGCTTTCTTT. It translates to CASSRSNTEAFF. The V gene is TRBV6-5, the J gene TRBJ1-1; D is unclear. The CDR3 runs 12 residues. CDR1 is MNHEY and CDR2 is SVGAGI in the germline V gene. V was pared by 5 bases and J by 2 bases, with 6 bases between.

A word on this clone: The sample carries other DNA sequences with the same CDR3. The V and J genes are TRBV12-3 or TRBV12-4 and TRBJ2-6; no reliable D call. Trimming took 2 bases from V and 4 from J, leaving 3 bases between them. This CDR3 spans 13 amino acids. The CDR3 DNA follows: TGTGCCAGCAGTTTATCAGGGGCCAACGTCCTGACTTTC. Translating gives CASSLSGANVLTF.

The chain is built from TRBV5-1 and TRBJ1-6; D remains unclear. CDR3 length: 13 residues. Trimming shortened V by 0 bases and J by 9 bases, and 7 bases separated the two germline ends. Germline V lookup: CDR1 SGHRS, CDR2 YFSETQ. CDR3 bases: TGCGCCAGCAGCTTGGTTCGGGGTTCACCCCTCCACTTT. Translation gives CASSLVRGSPLHF.

The rearrangement uses TRBV15 and TRBJ1-1; D unresolved. CDR3 size: 16 residues. V was trimmed by 1 base and J by 5 bases, leaving 17 bases between them. The germline gives CDR1 LNHNV, CDR2 YYDKDF (reference sequence). CDR3 loop: CATSRGDGEIRTEAFF. The CDR3 DNA is TGTGCCACCAGCAGAGGGGATGGGGAGATACGGACTGAAGCTTTCTTT.

The rearrangement links TRBV4-3 to TRBJ2-2, with 11 bases matching TRBD2. V trimming: 4 bases; J trimming: 1 base; junction bases outside the gene matches: 2. Germline V CDR1 and CDR2: LGHNA, YSLEER. This CDR3 comprises 16 residues. The CDR3 nucleotides are TGCGCCAGCAGCCCTAGCGGGGGGTGGAACACCGGGGAGCTGTTTTTT. This sequence encodes CASSPSGGWNTGELFF.

The genes are TRBV7-2 and TRBJ1-5; 7 bases are shared with TRBD1. Losses at the gene ends were 1 base for V and 1 base for J; bases not matched to a gene: 7. This CDR3 has 17 residues. Germline V gives CDR1 SGHTA, CDR2 FQGNSA. The CDR3 region has the DNA TGTGCCAGCAGCTTAGAGGGGGCACCTTTAAGCAATCAGCCCCAGCATTTT. It encodes CASSLEGAPLSNQPQHF. The whole variable domain, filled in from reference TRBV7-2 and TRBJ1-5, reads GAGVSQSPSNKVTEKGKDVELRCDPISGHTALYWYRQSLGQGLEFLIYFQGNSAPDKSGLPSDRFSAERTGGSVSTLTIQRTQQEDSAVYLCASSLEGAPLSNQPQHFGDGTRLSIL.